This T cell receptor (beta chain) derives from a study of T-cell reconstitution after alpha-beta-depleted transplantation in children. This clonotype was detected only a few times. The authors prepared the TCRbeta library with unique molecular identifiers. TCRdb fed the PCR reads into MiXCR, producing one record per CDR3 protein. The sample yields about 500,000 distinct CDR3 sequences, about 30% seen once. CDR1 and CDR2 (germline): WNHNN, SYGVQD (reference sequence). There are 12 residues in the CDR3. Trimming left V 10 bases short and J 7 bases short, with 14 bases between. The sequencing used PBMCs from the stem cell graft donor, collected from the stem cell graft. The chain has TRBV10-1 and TRBJ2-1; a weak D match, TRBD2 (6 bases). This receptor was taken from a human donor who donated a stem cell graft to a child with aplastic anemia. CDR3 sequence reads: CANPGLRNEQFF. The CDR3 DNA is TGCGCCAACCCGGGACTCCGAAATGAGCAGTTCTTC.